This TCR beta chain derives from a study of cytomegalovirus exposure and HLA in healthy donors. Study overall: Tens of millions of unique TCRs, all from HLA-typed donors, were included in an early release of the data.

Trimming shortened V by 3 bases and J by 1 base, and 10 bases separated the two germline ends. Germline CDR1 SGDLS, CDR2 YYNGEE. The CDR3 has 14 residues. Study-level findings and limits: An analysis that was carried out later associated about 17,000 TCR beta sequences with HLA alleles at 0.05 false discovery rate.

60 Vbeta and 13 Jbeta primers were used in PCR. Produced via immunoSEQ multiplex PCR; TCRdb's table is partial and in-frame only. Among approximately 120,000 clones, roughly 70% were seen once, and the ten largest hold approximately 3.1%. A note on this clone: Its antigen is undetermined.

The chain combines TRBV9 with TRBJ2-5, with D maybe TRBD2 (5 bases). The receptor was derived from a man aged 25 to 40 in good health and CMV-seronegative. The source material was PBMCs. The CDR3 sequence: CASSADGVQETQYF. CDR3 coding DNA: TGTGCCAGCAGCGCCGACGGGGTCCAAGAGACCCAGTACTTC.